The 10 T cell receptor beta chains below come from one sample, sequenced in a study of blood T cell repertoires in COVID-19. Libraries were prepared by immunoSEQ multiplex PCR; TCRdb keeps only in-frame clonotypes and omits some of them. The sample shows 55,000 to 60,000 clones, about 78% of them seen only once. The sequenced sample was peripheral blood. These receptors came from a man between 45 and 60 years old with active or convalescent COVID-19.

The CDR3 sequence is CASSLGLGSITEAFF. Here the CDR3 DNA reads TGCGCCAGCAGCTTGGGATTGGGCAGCATTACTGAAGCTTTCTTT. The chain links TRBV5-1 to TRBJ1-1; D remains ambiguous. V was trimmed by 0 bases and J by 5 bases, leaving 14 bases between them. CDR3 length: 15 amino acids. Germline V lookup: CDR1 SGHRS, CDR2 YFSETQ.

The chain couples TRBV5-6 to TRBJ2-1; 8 nucleotides match TRBD1. J was trimmed by 9 bases and V by 2 bases; bases with no gene match: 7. CDR1 is SGHDT and CDR2 is YYEEEE in the germline V gene. CDR3 size: 14 residues. CDR3 sequence: CASSFGQGLGEQFF. The CDR3 DNA sequence: TGTGCCAGCAGCTTTGGACAGGGCCTAGGTGAGCAGTTCTTC.

The CDR3 here is CASSENVEGSGNTIYF. The DNA of the CDR3 is TGTGCCAGCAGTGAAAATGTAGAGGGCTCTGGAAACACCATATATTTT. This chain uses TRBV6-1 with TRBJ1-3, with D hard to call. Germline V lookup: CDR1 MNHNS, CDR2 SASEGT. This CDR3 has 16 residues. V was trimmed by 2 bases and J by 0 bases, leaving 11 bases between them.

This chain links TRBV2 with TRBJ1-1, with D uncertain. Per the germline V gene, CDR1 is SNHLY and CDR2 is FYNNEI. Trimming removed 4 bases from V and 4 bases from J, with 22 bases in between. The CDR3 covers 17 residues. The CDR3 sequence: CASSVVGVRYSGTEAFF. CDR3 coding DNA: TGTGCCAGCAGTGTGGTGGGAGTGAGGTATAGTGGCACTGAAGCTTTCTTT.

V usage is TRBV19 and J usage is TRBJ2-1, with D perhaps TRBD2 (7 bases). The CDR3 loop spans 14 amino acids. CDR1 and CDR2 from the germline V gene are LNHDA and SQIVND (reference sequence). V shed 2 bases and J shed 5 bases, with 10 bases lying between them. The CDR3 sequence is CASSIRGANNEQFF. CDR3 sequence (DNA): TGTGCCAGTAGTATACGGGGGGCGAACAATGAGCAGTTCTTC.

V gene TRBV3-1 (or the pseudogene TRBV3-2) combines with J gene TRBJ2-4; weak D call: TRBD1 (5 bases). The CDR3 has 17 amino acids. The germline gives CDR1 LGHDT, CDR2 YNNKEL (reference sequence). V lost 5 bases and J 4 bases, leaving 21 bases between the germline ends. Written as DNA, the CDR3 is TGTGCCAGCAGCGTGACAGTTCCCTTGCAAAGAAAAAACATTCAGTACTTC. Its translation: CASSVTVPLQRKNIQYF.

This chain uses TRBV6-6 with TRBJ1-5; D remains unclear. The CDR3 has 15 amino acids. Germline V gene data show CDR1 as MNHNY and CDR2 as SVGAGI (reference sequence). V lost 2 bases and J 4 bases, leaving 12 bases between the germline ends. For the CDR3, the DNA is TGTGCCAGCAGTTACAGGTCAGGCTTAAATCAGCCCCAGCATTTT. Amino acid sequence: CASSYRSGLNQPQHF.

CDR3 DNA sequence: TGTGCCATCAGTTGGACAGCCAGCACAGATACGCAGTATTTT. Amino acids: CAISWTASTDTQYF. The V gene is TRBV10-3, the J gene TRBJ2-3; possibly TRBD1 for D (6 bases). The CDR3 is 14 amino acids. Germline values: CDR1 ENHRY, CDR2 SYGVKD. Trimming removed 5 bases at V and 0 bases at J, with 9 bases between.

This clone was observed once. The chain has TRBV12-3 or TRBV12-4 and TRBJ2-1; no reliable D call. CDR3 length: 12 amino acids. V lost 6 bases to trimming and J lost 7 bases, with 10 bases between them. CDR3 bases: TGTGCCAGCAGCCGCAGGCCGAATGAGCAGTTCTTC. This sequence encodes CASSRRPNEQFF.

The rearrangement links TRBV5-6 to TRBJ2-5; maybe TRBD1 (6 bases). Deletions cut 3 bases from V and 7 bases from J, with 16 bases between. Germline V gene sequence: CDR1 SGHDT, CDR2 YYEEEE. The CDR3 is made up of 14 amino acids. The CDR3 sequence is CASSWAGEIGTQYF. The CDR3 DNA reads TGTGCCAGCAGCTGGGCAGGGGAGATTGGGACCCAGTACTTC.